Listed below are T cell receptor beta chains from one sample, sequenced in a study of shared clonotypes between healthy human individuals. Sequenced by immunoSEQ multiplex PCR; TCRdb stores in-frame clones only, minus some. The data show some 630,000 clones, 60% to 80% seen once. Sample: memory CD4+ T cells sorted from blood. These receptors all stem from a woman aged 25 to 39 in good health. The CDR3 runs from the conserved cysteine through the conserved F or W. Each record gives: J gene, D gene, V gene, clone size, CDR3 protein, CDR3 DNA. A D gene is named only where the DNA matches it firmly. The size of a clone is reported for some rows only, either as once, few or many, or as a class for expanded clones.

>TRBJ1-2|NA|TRBV5-1|NA
CASRAGDVYGYTF
TGCGCCAGCAGGGCAGGCGACGTCTATGGCTACACCTTC
>TRBJ2-7|NA|TRBV7-8|once
CASRSPHAARDEQYF
TGTGCCAGCAGGTCGCCACATGCAGCCAGGGACGAGCAGTACTTC
>TRBJ1-1|TRBD1|TRBV28|NA
CASSPTLGQGGRGTEAFF
TGTGCCAGCAGCCCCACCCTTGGACAGGGGGGGCGTGGCACTGAAGCTTTCTTT
>TRBJ2-6|NA|TRBV19|NA
CASSALHASGANVLTF
TGTGCCAGTAGTGCCTTACACGCCTCTGGGGCCAACGTCCTGACTTTC
>TRBJ2-1|NA|TRBV7-9|many
CASKPTGRGAGEQFF
TGTGCCAGCAAACCAACGGGCAGGGGAGCGGGTGAGCAGTTCTTC
>TRBJ2-3|NA|TRBV11-3|few
CASSLGQGTTDTQYF
TGTGCCAGCAGCTTAGGGCAGGGGACCACAGATACGCAGTATTTT
>TRBJ2-4|NA|TRBV15|NA
CATSRKGTDLAKNIQYF
TGTGCCACCAGCAGAAAGGGCACAGATTTAGCCAAAAACATTCAGTACTTC
>TRBJ2-1|NA|TRBV12-5|NA
CASGIDLYNEQFF
TGTGCTAGTGGCATCGACTTATACAATGAGCAGTTCTTC
>TRBJ1-2|NA|TRBV6-6|NA
CASSYSSVGAQGYTF
TGTGCCAGCAGTTACTCGAGTGTCGGGGCTCAAGGCTACACCTTC
>TRBJ2-1|TRBD2|TRBV18|few
CASSQGLAGALSNEQFF
TGTGCCAGCTCCCAAGGACTAGCGGGAGCCTTGAGCAATGAGCAGTTCTTC
>TRBJ1-2|NA|TRBV7-9|NA
CASSLDSFNYGYTF
TGTGCCAGCAGCTTGGACAGCTTTAACTATGGCTACACCTTC
>TRBJ2-7|NA|TRBV6-5|NA
CASTTGISLGEQYF
TGTGCCAGCACTACCGGGATATCCCTAGGGGAGCAGTACTTC
>TRBJ2-7|TRBD2|TRBV28|NA
CASRIAGDYEQYF
TGTGCCAGCAGAATAGCGGGAGACTACGAGCAGTACTTC
>TRBJ2-7|NA|TRBV28|NA
CASSLWDRDSTEQYF
TGTGCCAGCAGTTTATGGGACCGGGACTCAACCGAGCAGTACTTC
>TRBJ2-2|TRBD1|TRBV6-6|few
CASSSGGAPGELFF
TGTGCCAGCAGTTCAGGGGGAGCGCCCGGGGAGCTGTTTTTT
>TRBJ1-5|NA|TRBV7-6|NA
CASSSVSFCFSNQPQHF
TGTGCCAGCAGCTCAGTGAGTTTTTGCTTTAGCAATCAGCCCCAGCATTTT
>TRBJ2-6|NA|TRBV18|few
CASSPIIDAAGANVLTF
TGTGCCAGCTCACCGATTATCGATGCAGCTGGGGCCAACGTCCTGACTTTC
>TRBJ2-7|TRBD2|TRBV5-1|NA
CASSLEGTSGRAYEQYF
TGCGCCAGCAGCTTGGAAGGGACTAGCGGGAGGGCCTACGAGCAGTACTTC
>TRBJ1-4|NA|TRBV18|NA
CASSPPGERGEKLFF
TGTGCCAGCTCACCACCCGGGGAAAGGGGTGAAAAACTGTTTTTT
>TRBJ2-7|TRBD1|TRBV29-1|NA
CSVRDRVYEQYF
TGCAGCGTTAGGGACAGGGTGTACGAGCAGTACTTC
>TRBJ1-1|NA|TRBV11-2|NA
CASSPHGGSTEAFF
TGTGCCAGCAGCCCCCACGGGGGGAGCACTGAAGCTTTCTTT
>TRBJ2-5|TRBD2|TRBV5-1|NA
CASSRTSGPEETQYF
TGCGCCAGCAGCAGGACTAGCGGACCTGAAGAGACCCAGTACTTC
>TRBJ2-7|TRBD2|TRBV10-3|NA
CAISESTGTSGYYEQYF
TGTGCCATCAGTGAGTCCACTGGGACTAGCGGTTACTACGAGCAGTACTTC
>TRBJ2-1|TRBD2|TRBV5-6|NA
CASSWTSGSRNEQFF
TGTGCCAGCAGCTGGACTAGCGGGAGTAGGAATGAGCAGTTCTTC
>TRBJ1-5|TRBD1|TRBV19|NA
CASSGTGGYLPQHF
TGTGCCAGTAGTGGGACAGGGGGTTATCTGCCCCAGCATTTT
>TRBJ2-7|NA|TRBV5-1|NA
CASSLEQGRDEQYF
TGCGCCAGCAGCTTGGAACAGGGGAGGGACGAGCAGTACTTC
>TRBJ2-6|NA|TRBV5-1|NA
CASSLGDTGANVLTF
TGCGCCAGCAGCCTCGGGGATACTGGGGCCAACGTCCTGACTTTC
>TRBJ2-7|NA|TRBV28|NA
CASSLTPGGGTYEQYF
TGTGCCAGCAGTTTAACCCCAGGGGGGGGGACCTACGAGCAGTACTTC
>TRBJ2-2|NA|TRBV5-4|NA
CASSSSYGGGGELFF
TGTGCCAGCAGCTCCTCTTACGGGGGAGGCGGGGAGCTGTTTTTT
>TRBJ2-2|NA|TRBV2|few
CAVSGTTNTGELFF
TGTGCCGTTTCCGGGACCACGAACACCGGGGAGCTGTTTTTT
>TRBJ2-1|TRBD2|TRBV7-3|NA
CASSLFSGIQNEQFF
TGTGCCAGCAGCTTATTTAGCGGGATTCAAAATGAGCAGTTCTTC
>TRBJ2-1|NA|TRBV4-1|NA
CASSQDRSGVSYNEQFF
TGCGCCAGCAGCCAAGATCGTTCAGGGGTCTCCTACAATGAGCAGTTCTTC
>TRBJ2-7|TRBD1|TRBV6-5|few
CASSYSGGQASYEQYF
TGTGCCAGCAGTTACTCGGGGGGACAGGCGTCCTACGAGCAGTACTTC
>TRBJ2-1|TRBD2|TRBV9|once
CASSVRLSRERGEQFF
TGTGCCAGCAGCGTACGACTGTCGCGGGAGAGGGGAGAGCAGTTCTTC
>TRBJ1-2|TRBD1|TRBV4-2|NA
CASSQDETGGYTF
TGTGCCAGCAGCCAAGATGAGACAGGGGGCTACACCTTC
>TRBJ2-1|NA|TRBV7-2|NA
CASSLDFTGGYNEQFF
TGTGCCAGCAGCTTAGATTTCACCGGGGGCTACAATGAGCAGTTCTTC
>TRBJ1-1|NA|TRBV18|NA
CASSQVNEAFF
TGTGCCAGCTCACAGGTAAATGAAGCTTTCTTT
>TRBJ2-1|TRBD2|TRBV5-8|few
CASSLYGLAGGNEQFF
TGTGCCAGCAGCCTTTACGGACTAGCGGGAGGGAATGAGCAGTTCTTC
>TRBJ2-7|TRBD1|TRBV5-1|NA
CASSSSQGAWFGYEQYF
TGCGCCAGCAGCTCTTCTCAGGGGGCTTGGTTCGGCTACGAGCAGTACTTC
>TRBJ2-7|TRBD1|TRBV28|NA
CASSNPRDSTYEQYF
TGTGCCAGCAGTAACCCAAGGGACAGTACTTACGAGCAGTACTTC
>TRBJ2-5|TRBD2|TRBV11-2|NA
CASSFRGEETQYF
TGTGCCAGCAGCTTCCGGGGGGAAGAGACCCAGTACTTC
>TRBJ2-7|NA|TRBV14|NA
CASSLMGYEQYF
TGTGCCAGCAGCCTAATGGGCTACGAGCAGTACTTC
>TRBJ1-5|NA|TRBV5-5|NA
CASSSRQVNQPQHF
TGTGCCAGCAGCTCTCGACAGGTTAATCAGCCCCAGCATTTT